The source of this TCR beta chain is a study of OX40 agonist ivuxolimab in advanced cancers. Study-wide context: Ivuxolimab was a fully human IgG2 agonistic monoclonal antibody targeting the costimulatory receptor OX40 (CD134). The paper reports the monotherapy dose-escalation portion (N ≈ 52 patients) of the phase I ivuxolimab trial. Partial responses occurred in three dose-escalation patients: two with cutaneous melanoma and one with hepatocellular carcinoma. Patients were allowed to have had prior anti-PD-1, anti-PD-L1 or anti-CTLA-4 therapy, and more than 30% of the dose-escalation patients had previously received checkpoint inhibitors. Of the approximately 53 patients in dose escalation, some 20 had hepatocellular carcinoma, some 15 had melanoma, 9 had renal cell carcinoma and 9 had head and neck cancer. In the dose-escalation cohort, around four fifths of patients were male, and the mean age was roughly 60 years with a range of roughly 20 to 79. Intravenous ivuxolimab was administered to patients every 2 weeks at six dose levels: 0.01, 0.1, 0.3, 1.5, 3 and 10 mg/kg. The point of sequencing TCRbeta in the periphery was to test whether ivuxolimab changed TCR sequence diversity and drove clonal T-cell expansion. Overall study outcomes, separate from this receptor: In the 0.1-3.0 mg/kg groups, partial responders were among the patients with the lowest normalized peripheral clonal expansion, particularly in CD8+ T cells. Which antigens the clonally expanded peripheral T cells were specific for was not determined. On average, CD8+ T cells showed more expanded clones than CD4+ T cells after ivuxolimab. Clonal expansion of both CD4+ and CD8+ blood T cells was observed from baseline to week 6 at doses 0.1 to 3.0 mg/kg. Low levels of normalized T-cell clonal expansion were also seen in some nonresponding patients.

V was cut back by 8 bases and J by 0 bases, leaving a gap of 8 bases between them. The CDR3 has 14 amino acids, counting the end cysteine and phenylalanine. The only DNA kept is the CDR3, 42 bases in frame from the first base. The germline V gene sets CDR1 to SGHTA and CDR2 to FQGNSA. For this clone: It lacks a known antigen. Base qualities are not at hand, and no much larger clone is one base apart.

The trial excluded patients who had a history of autoimmune disease or were on systemic immunosuppression. Peripheral blood for TCR sequencing was collected from all dose cohorts at baseline, on cycle 4 day 1, and on cycle 7 day 1. The samples were taken from a phase I, first-in-human, multicenter, open-label dose-escalation trial of ivuxolimab. Adults with locally advanced or metastatic head and neck squamous cell, hepatocellular, melanoma or renal cell carcinoma were enrolled in the trial. Before TCR sequencing, CD4+ T cells and CD8+ T cells were sorted from peripheral blood as separate populations. Genomic DNA was extracted from sorted cells for sequencing of the TCRbeta CDR3 region. The immunoSEQ Assay was used to sequence the TCRbeta CDR3 regions. As stored in TCRdb, this immuneACCESS dataset retains in-frame rearrangements with V and J assigned. A fraction of the clones does not appear; measured against another copy, unresolved V genes explain less than half of the discrepancy, and the remainder lacks a known reason. This sample gives 55,000 to 70,000 clones in total; around four fifths of them show up just once. The ten largest clones represent around 4% of the sample.

The sequences come from CD4+ or CD8+ T cells sorted from blood, collected in a trial of the OX40 agonist ivuxolimab. The sequence links TRBV7-2 to TRBJ2-6; the D gene identity is not certain. The receptor's source is an adult with an advanced solid tumor such as melanoma, head and neck, liver or kidney cancer. The CDR3 has the sequence CASSRNSGANVLTF. The DNA reads TGTGCCAGCTCGAGGAACTCTGGGGCCAACGTCCTGACTTTC.